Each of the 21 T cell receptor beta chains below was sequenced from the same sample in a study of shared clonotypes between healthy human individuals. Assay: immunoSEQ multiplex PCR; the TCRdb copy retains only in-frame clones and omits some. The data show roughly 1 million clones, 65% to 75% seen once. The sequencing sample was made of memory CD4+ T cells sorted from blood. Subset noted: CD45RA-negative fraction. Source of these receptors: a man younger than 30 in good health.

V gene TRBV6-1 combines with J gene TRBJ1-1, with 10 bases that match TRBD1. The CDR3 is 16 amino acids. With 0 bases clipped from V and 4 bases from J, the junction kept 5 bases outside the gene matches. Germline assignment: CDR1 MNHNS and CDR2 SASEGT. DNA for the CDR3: TGTGCCAGCAGTGAAGCCTGGACAGGGGGGCGCACTGAAGCTTTCTTT. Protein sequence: CASSEAWTGGRTEAFF.

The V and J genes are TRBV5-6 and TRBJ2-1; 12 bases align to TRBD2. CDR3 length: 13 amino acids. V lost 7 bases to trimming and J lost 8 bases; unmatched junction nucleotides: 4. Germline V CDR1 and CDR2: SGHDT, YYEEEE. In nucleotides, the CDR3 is TGTGCCAGCGATCTAGCGGGAGGGGATGAGCAGTTCTTC. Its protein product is CASDLAGGDEQFF.

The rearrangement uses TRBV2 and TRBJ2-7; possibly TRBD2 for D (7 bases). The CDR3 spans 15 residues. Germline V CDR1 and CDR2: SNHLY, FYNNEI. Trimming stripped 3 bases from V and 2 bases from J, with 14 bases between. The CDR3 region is CASSDIARGPYEQYF. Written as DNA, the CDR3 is TGTGCCAGCAGTGATATAGCGCGGGGGCCCTACGAGCAGTACTTC.

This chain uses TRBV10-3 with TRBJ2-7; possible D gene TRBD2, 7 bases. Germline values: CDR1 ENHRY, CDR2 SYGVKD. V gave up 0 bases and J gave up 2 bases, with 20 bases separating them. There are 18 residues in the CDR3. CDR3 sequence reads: CAISESKRAGRGAYEQYF. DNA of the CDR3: TGTGCCATCAGTGAGTCGAAGAGAGCAGGGAGGGGGGCCTACGAGCAGTACTTC.

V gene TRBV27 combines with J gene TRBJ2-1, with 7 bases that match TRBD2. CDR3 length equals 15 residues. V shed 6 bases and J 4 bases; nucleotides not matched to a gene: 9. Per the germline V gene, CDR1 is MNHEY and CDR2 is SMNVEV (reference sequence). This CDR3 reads CASREIPGGYNEQFF. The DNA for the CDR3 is TGTGCCAGCAGGGAGATACCGGGAGGTTACAATGAGCAGTTCTTC.

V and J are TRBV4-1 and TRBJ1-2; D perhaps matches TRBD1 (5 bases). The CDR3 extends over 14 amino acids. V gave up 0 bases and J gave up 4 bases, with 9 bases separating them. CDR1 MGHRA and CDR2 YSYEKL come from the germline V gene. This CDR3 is CASSQDFGTYGYTF. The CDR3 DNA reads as TGCGCCAGCAGCCAAGATTTCGGGACCTATGGCTACACCTTC.

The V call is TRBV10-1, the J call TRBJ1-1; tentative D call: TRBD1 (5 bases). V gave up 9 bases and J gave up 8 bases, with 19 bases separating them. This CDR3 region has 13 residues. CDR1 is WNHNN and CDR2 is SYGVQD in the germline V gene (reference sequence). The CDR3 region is CASSRTPSSEAFF. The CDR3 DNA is TGCGCCAGTTCGCGGACACCCTCTTCGGAAGCTTTCTTT.

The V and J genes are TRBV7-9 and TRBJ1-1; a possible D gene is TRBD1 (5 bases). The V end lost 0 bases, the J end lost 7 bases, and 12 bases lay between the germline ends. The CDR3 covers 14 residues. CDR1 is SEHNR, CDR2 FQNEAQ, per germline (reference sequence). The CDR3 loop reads CASSLAGTGIEAFF. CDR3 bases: TGTGCCAGCAGCTTAGCTGGGACGGGGATTGAAGCTTTCTTT.

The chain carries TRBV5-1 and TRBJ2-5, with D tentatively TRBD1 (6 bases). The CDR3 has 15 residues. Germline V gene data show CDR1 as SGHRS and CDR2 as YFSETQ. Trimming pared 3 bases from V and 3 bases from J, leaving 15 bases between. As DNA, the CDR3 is TGCGCCAGCAGCTCGGAACCGACAGGAAAAGAGACCCAGTACTTC. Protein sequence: CASSSEPTGKETQYF. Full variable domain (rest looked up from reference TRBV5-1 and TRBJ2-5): KAGVTQTPRYLIKTRGQQVTLSCSPISGHRSVSWYQQTPGQGLQFLFEYFSETQRNKGNFPGRFSGRQFSNSRSEMNVSTLELGDSALYLCASSSEPTGKETQYFGPGTRLLVL.

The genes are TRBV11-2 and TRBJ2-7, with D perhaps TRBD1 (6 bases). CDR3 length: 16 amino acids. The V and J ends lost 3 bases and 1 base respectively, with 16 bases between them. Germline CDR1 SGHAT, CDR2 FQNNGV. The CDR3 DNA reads TGTGCCAGCAGCTTGGGACAATGGGAAGAATCCTACGAGCAGTACTTC. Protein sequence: CASSLGQWEESYEQYF.

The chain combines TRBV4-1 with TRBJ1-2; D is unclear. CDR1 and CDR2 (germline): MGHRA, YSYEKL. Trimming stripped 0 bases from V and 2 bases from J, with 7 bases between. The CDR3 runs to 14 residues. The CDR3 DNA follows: TGCGCCAGCAGCCAAGAGACGGTGAACTATGGCTACACCTTC. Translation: CASSQETVNYGYTF.

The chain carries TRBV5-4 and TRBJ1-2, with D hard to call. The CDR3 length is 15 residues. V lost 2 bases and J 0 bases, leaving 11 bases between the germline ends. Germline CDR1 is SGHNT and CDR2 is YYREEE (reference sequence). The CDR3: CASSFGSEANYGYTF. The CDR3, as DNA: TGTGCCAGCAGCTTTGGTTCTGAGGCTAACTATGGCTACACCTTC.

The CDR3 nucleotides read TGTGCCAGCAGCTTAGTAGTCAGGAGCCCGAACACCGGGGAGCTGTTTTTT. Translating gives CASSLVVRSPNTGELFF. The chain combines TRBV11-2 with TRBJ2-2; the D is unclear. Germline V CDR1 and CDR2: SGHAT, FQNNGV. The CDR3 totals 17 residues. V lost 1 base, J lost 0 bases, and 12 bases lay in between.

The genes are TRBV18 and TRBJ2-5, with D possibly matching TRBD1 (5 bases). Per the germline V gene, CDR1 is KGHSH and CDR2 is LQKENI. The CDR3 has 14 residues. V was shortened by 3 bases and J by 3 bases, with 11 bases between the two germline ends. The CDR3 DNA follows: TGTGCCAGCTCACCCTCGGCAGGGAAAGAGACCCAGTACTTC. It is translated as CASSPSAGKETQYF.

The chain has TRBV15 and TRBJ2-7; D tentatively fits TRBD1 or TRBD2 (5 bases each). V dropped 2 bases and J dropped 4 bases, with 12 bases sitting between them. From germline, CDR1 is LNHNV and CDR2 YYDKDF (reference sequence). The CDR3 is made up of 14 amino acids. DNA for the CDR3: TGTGCCACCAGCAGATCGGGACCGCCGTACGAGCAGTACTTC. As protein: CATSRSGPPYEQYF. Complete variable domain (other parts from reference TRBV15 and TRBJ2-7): DAMVIQNPRYQVTQFGKPVTLSCSQTLNHNVMYWYQQKSSQAPKLLFHYYDKDFNNEADTPDNFQSRRPNTSFCFLDIRSPGLGDTAMYLCATSRSGPPYEQYFGPGTRLTVT.

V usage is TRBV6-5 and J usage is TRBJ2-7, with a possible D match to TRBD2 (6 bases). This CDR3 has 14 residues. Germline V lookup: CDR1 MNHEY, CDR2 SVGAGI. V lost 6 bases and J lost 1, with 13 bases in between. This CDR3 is CASRNRDSSYEQYF. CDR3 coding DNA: TGTGCCAGCAGGAACCGGGACTCTTCCTACGAGCAGTACTTC.

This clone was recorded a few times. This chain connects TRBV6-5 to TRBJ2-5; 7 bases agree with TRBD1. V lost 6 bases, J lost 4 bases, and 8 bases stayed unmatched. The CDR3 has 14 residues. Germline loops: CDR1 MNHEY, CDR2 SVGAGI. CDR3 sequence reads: CASSPGQRRETQYF. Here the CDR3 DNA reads TGTGCCAGCAGCCCGGGACAGAGGAGAGAGACCCAGTACTTC.

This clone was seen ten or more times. The CDR3 loop is CASSTADTQYF. The CDR3 nucleotides read TGTGCCAGCAGTACGGCAGATACGCAGTATTTT. The rearrangement uses TRBV7-8 and TRBJ2-3; no firm D call. The germline V gene has CDR1 SGHVS and CDR2 FQNEAQ. The V gene lost 6 bases and the J gene lost 4 bases, with 5 bases spanning the gap. The length of the CDR3 is 11 residues. The full variable domain, its missing parts supplied by reference TRBV7-8 and TRBJ2-3, is GAGVSQSPRYKVAKRGQDVALRCDPISGHVSLFWYQQALGQGPEFLTYFQNEAQLDKSGLPSDRFFAERPEGSVSTLKIQRTQQEDSAVYLCASSTADTQYFGPGTRLTVL.

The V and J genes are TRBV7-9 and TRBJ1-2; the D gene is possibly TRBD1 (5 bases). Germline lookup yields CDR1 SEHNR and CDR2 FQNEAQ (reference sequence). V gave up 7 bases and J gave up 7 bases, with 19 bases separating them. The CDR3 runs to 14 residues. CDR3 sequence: CASTERGAGTGYTF. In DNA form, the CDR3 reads TGTGCCAGCACGGAAAGGGGCGCTGGAACTGGCTACACCTTC.

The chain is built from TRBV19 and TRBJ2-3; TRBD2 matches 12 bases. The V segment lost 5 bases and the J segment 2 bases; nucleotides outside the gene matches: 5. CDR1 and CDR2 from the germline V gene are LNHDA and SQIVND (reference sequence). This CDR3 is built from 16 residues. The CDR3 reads CASSPGTSGLTDTQYF. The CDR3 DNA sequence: TGTGCCAGTAGTCCCGGGACTAGCGGGCTCACAGATACGCAGTATTTT.

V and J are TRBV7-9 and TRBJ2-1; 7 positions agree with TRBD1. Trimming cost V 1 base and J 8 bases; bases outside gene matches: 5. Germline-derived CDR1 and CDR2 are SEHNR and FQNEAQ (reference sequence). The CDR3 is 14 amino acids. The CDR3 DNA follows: TGTGCCAGCAGCTTAGGGCCGACAGGGTATGAGCAGTTCTTC. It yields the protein CASSLGPTGYEQFF.